Below are 11 T cell receptor beta chains sequenced from a single sample in a study of post-analysis software for immune sequencing data. Prepared TCR beta cDNA libraries contained unique molecular identifiers. MiXCR was run by TCRdb on the PCR reads, yielding one entry per CDR3 protein. The table lists more than 500,000 distinct CDR3 sequences, about a third of them singletons. Their antigen targets remain unknown. Study outcomes and limitations: Roughly five TRBV segments appeared more often in patients than in controls, and TRBV5-6, TRBV5-1 and TRBV20-1 were among these.

The source material was blood. The source of these receptors is a girl aged 2-17 years with multiple sclerosis.

This chain's CDR3 is CASSSGPEQAEKLFF. The DNA of the CDR3 is TGTGCCAGCAGCTCGGGACCGGAACAAGCGGAAAAACTGTTTTTT. This chain uses TRBV7-9 with TRBJ1-4, with D maybe TRBD1 (5 bases). V lost 4 bases to trimming and J lost 8 bases, with 17 bases between them. This CDR3 comprises 15 residues. Germline V lookup: CDR1 SEHNR, CDR2 FQNEAQ (reference sequence).

This clonotype was picked up a small number of times. The chain recombines TRBV20-1 with TRBJ1-2, with 8 nucleotides matching TRBD1. Germline lookup yields CDR1 DFQATT and CDR2 SNEGSKA (reference sequence). V lost 5 bases, J lost 7 bases, and 12 bases stayed unmatched. The CDR3 covers 14 residues. In DNA, the CDR3 is TGCAGTGCTCTCGATTCGACAGGGGCGGGTGGCTACACCTTC. Its translation: CSALDSTGAGGYTF.

The chain joins TRBV4-2 to TRBJ2-7, with 7 bases that match TRBD1. Trimming took 0 bases from V and 0 from J; bases not matched to a gene: 11. Germline V lookup: CDR1 LGHNA, CDR2 YNFKEQ. This CDR3 is built from 18 residues. In DNA form, the CDR3 reads TGTGCCAGCAGCCAAGACCGATCCGACAGGGACCTCTCCTACGAGCAGTACTTC. This translates into CASSQDRSDRDLSYEQYF.

The J gene is TRBJ2-4, the V gene TRBV4-2; the D is unclear. This CDR3 is 15 amino acids long. V dropped 0 bases and J dropped 5 bases, with 11 bases sitting between them. Germline V gene lookup returns CDR1 LGHNA and CDR2 YNFKEQ. CDR3 residues: CASSQDRTAQNIQYF. The CDR3 region has the DNA TGTGCCAGCAGCCAAGATCGTACGGCGCAAAACATTCAGTACTTC.

The V and J genes are TRBV20-1 and TRBJ2-1; TRBD2 matches at 11 bases. With 8 bases clipped from V and 2 bases from J, the junction kept 5 bases outside the gene matches. This CDR3 contains 14 residues. Germline-derived CDR1 and CDR2 are DFQATT and SNEGSKA (reference sequence). For the CDR3, the DNA is TGCAGTACCAATAGCGGGGGGGCCTACAATGAGCAGTTCTTC. This sequence encodes CSTNSGGAYNEQFF.

There are many counts of this clonotype. The chain carries TRBV6-5 and TRBJ1-1, with TRBD1 matching over 11 bases. The CDR3 contains 15 residues. The V segment lost 6 bases and the J segment 0 bases; nucleotides outside the gene matches: 3. Germline V gene sequence: CDR1 MNHEY, CDR2 SVGAGI. The CDR3 DNA is TGTGCCAGCAGGAGGGACAGGGGGGTGAACACTGAAGCTTTCTTT. Translated: CASRRDRGVNTEAFF.

V gene TRBV5-5 combines with J gene TRBJ1-2; tentatively, D is TRBD1 (5 bases). The ends were cut back, 0 bases at V and 2 bases at J, with 20 bases in the middle. Germline V CDR1 and CDR2: SGHKS, YYEKEE (reference sequence). The CDR3 sequence is 18 residues long. CDR3 nucleotide sequence: TGTGCCAGCAGCTTGGATCTGAGGGTTAGGGGAGGAAACTATGGCTACACCTTC. Amino acids: CASSLDLRVRGGNYGYTF.

The chain recombines TRBV28 with TRBJ2-5; 8 nucleotides line up with TRBD1. With 4 bases clipped from V and 0 bases from J, the junction kept 7 bases outside the gene matches. Germline lookup yields CDR1 MDHEN and CDR2 SYDVKM. CDR3 length: 16 residues. For the CDR3, the DNA is TGTGCCAGCAGTTCCACCGGGACAGGTGACCAAGAGACCCAGTACTTC. It encodes CASSSTGTGDQETQYF.

The genes are TRBV14 and TRBJ2-1; D not certain. V was pared by 0 bases and J by 7 bases, with 7 bases between. The CDR3 has 13 amino acids. Germline V gene sequence: CDR1 SGHDN, CDR2 FVKESK. CDR3 bases: TGTGCCAGCAGCCAAGATAGCAGAAATGAGCAGTTCTTC. Translated, it gives CASSQDSRNEQFF.

The genes are TRBV3-1 and TRBJ1-5; D uncertain. This CDR3 comprises 13 residues. Trimming left V 2 bases short and J 6 bases short, with 8 bases between. Germline assignment: CDR1 LGHDT and CDR2 YNNKEL (reference sequence). In DNA form, the CDR3 reads TGTGCCAGCAGCCAATCAGTGACTCAGCCCCAGCATTTT. Protein product: CASSQSVTQPQHF.

This clonotype turned up a few times. The genes are TRBV20-1 and TRBJ1-5; D not certain. The V and J ends lost 5 bases and 4 bases respectively, with 9 bases between them. This CDR3 region has 12 residues. Germline CDR1 DFQATT, CDR2 SNEGSKA (reference sequence). The CDR3 sequence is CSAQGGNQPQHF. The DNA for the CDR3 is TGCAGTGCTCAAGGCGGGAATCAGCCCCAGCATTTT.